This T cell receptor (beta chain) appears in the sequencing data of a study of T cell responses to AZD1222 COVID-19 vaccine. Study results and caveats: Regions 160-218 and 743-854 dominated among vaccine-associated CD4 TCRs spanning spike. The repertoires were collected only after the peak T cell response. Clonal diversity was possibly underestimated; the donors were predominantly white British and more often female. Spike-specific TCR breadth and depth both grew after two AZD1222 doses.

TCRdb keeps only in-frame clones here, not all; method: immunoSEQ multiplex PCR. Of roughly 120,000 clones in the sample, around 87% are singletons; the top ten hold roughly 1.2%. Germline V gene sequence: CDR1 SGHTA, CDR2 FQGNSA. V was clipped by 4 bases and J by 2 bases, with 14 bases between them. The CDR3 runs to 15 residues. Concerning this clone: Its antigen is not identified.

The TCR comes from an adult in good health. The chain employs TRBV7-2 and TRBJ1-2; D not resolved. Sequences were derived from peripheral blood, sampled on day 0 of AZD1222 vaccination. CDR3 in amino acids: CASSSPVAKNYGYTF. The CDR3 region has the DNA TGTGCCAGCAGCTCTCCGGTGGCCAAGAACTATGGCTACACCTTC. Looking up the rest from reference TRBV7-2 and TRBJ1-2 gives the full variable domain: GAGVSQSPSNKVTEKGKDVELRCDPISGHTALYWYRQSLGQGLEFLIYFQGNSAPDKSGLPSDRFSAERTGGSVSTLTIQRTQQEDSAVYLCASSSPVAKNYGYTFGSGTRLTVV.